Below, one T cell receptor beta chain is given with its context. Antigen specificity is unknown. The entry originates in a study of cytomegalovirus exposure and HLA in healthy donors. Study-wide results and caveats: The study designated roughly 150 TCR beta chains cytomegalovirus-associated. Productive status was seen about 87% or about 30% of the time for most TCR beta V segments in an earlier analysis.

The PCR made use of 60 Vbeta and 13 Jbeta primers. The table came from immunoSEQ multiplex PCR; TCRdb's copy has only in-frame clones and leaves some out. The data hold 150,000 to 200,000 clones, with roughly four fifths observed a single time. Germline V gene data show CDR1 as MNHEY and CDR2 as SMNVEV (reference sequence). V was shortened by 5 bases and J by 6 bases, with 17 bases between the two germline ends. The CDR3 contains 14 residues. The V gene is TRBV27, the J gene TRBJ2-7; D gene unclear. Material: PBMCs. The sequence was collected from a man aged 18 to 35 in good health and CMV-seronegative. The CDR3 sequence is CASSTPNRVGEQYF. In DNA form, the CDR3 reads TGTGCCAGCAGTACGCCCAACCGGGTGGGCGAGCAGTACTTC.